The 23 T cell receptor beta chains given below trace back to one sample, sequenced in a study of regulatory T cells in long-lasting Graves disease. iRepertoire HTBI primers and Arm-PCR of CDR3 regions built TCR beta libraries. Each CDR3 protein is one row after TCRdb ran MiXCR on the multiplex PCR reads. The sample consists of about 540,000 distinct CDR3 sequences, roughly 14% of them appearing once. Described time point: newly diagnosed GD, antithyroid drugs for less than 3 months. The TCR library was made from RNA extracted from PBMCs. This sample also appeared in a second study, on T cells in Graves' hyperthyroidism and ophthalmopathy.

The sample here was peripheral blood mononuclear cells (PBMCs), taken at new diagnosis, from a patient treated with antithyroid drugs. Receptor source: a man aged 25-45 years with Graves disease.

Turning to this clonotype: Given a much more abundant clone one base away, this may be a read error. The CDR3 reads CASSSPGLFYEQYF. CDR3 bases: TGTGCCAGCAGTTCACCGGGACTCTTCTACGAGCAGTACTTC. The J gene is TRBJ2-7, the V gene TRBV9; maybe TRBD2 (6 bases). Per germline, CDR1 SGDLS and CDR2 YYNGEE. CDR3 length equals 14 residues. Trimming took 5 bases from V and 3 from J, leaving 15 bases between them.

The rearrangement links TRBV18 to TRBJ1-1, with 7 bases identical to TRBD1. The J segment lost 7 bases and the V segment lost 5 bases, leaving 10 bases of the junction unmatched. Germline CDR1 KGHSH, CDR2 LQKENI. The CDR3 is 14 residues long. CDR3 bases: TGTGCCAGCTCAGAGGGGGCCGGGGTGAGTGAAGCTTTCTTT. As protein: CASSEGAGVSEAFF.

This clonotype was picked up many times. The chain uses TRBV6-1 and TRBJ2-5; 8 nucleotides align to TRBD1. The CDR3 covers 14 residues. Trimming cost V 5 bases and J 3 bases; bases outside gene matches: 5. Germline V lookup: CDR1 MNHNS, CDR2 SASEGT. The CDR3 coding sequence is TGTGCCAGCAGTTCTGACAGGGGAAAAGAGACCCAGTACTTC. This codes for CASSSDRGKETQYF.

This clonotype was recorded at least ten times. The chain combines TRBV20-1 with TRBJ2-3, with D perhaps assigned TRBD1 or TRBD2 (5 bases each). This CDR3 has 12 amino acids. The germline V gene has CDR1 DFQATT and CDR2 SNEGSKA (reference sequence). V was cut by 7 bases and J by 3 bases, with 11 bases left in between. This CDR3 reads CSVWGSTDTQYF. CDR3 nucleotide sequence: TGCAGTGTGTGGGGGAGTACAGATACGCAGTATTTT.

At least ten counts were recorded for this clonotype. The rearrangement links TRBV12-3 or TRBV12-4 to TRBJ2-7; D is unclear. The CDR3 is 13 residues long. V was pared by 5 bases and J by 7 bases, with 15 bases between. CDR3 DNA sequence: TGTGCCAGCAGTAGGGTAACACCCCTGGAGCAGTACTTC. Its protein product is CASSRVTPLEQYF.

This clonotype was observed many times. In nucleotides, the CDR3 is TGTGCCAGCAGCCGACGGACCGGGACTAGCGAAAGCTCCTACGAGCAGTACTTC. Encoded protein: CASSRRTGTSESSYEQYF. The chain joins TRBV7-9 to TRBJ2-7, with 10 bases lining up with TRBD2. The CDR3 contains 18 residues. V shed 5 bases, J shed 0 bases, and the junction held 13 bases outside the gene matches. Per germline, CDR1 SEHNR and CDR2 FQNEAQ (reference sequence).

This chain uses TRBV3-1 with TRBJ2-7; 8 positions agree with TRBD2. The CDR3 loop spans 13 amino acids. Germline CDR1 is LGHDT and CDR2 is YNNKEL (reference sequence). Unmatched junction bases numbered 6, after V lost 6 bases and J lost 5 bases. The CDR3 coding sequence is TGTGCCAGCAGGTTACTAGCGGACCACGAGCAGTACTTC. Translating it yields CASRLLADHEQYF.

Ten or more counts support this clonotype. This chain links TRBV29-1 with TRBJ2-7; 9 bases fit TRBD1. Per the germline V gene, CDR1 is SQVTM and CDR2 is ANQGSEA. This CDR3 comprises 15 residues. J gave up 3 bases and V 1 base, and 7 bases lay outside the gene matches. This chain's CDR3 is CSVEAEGTGLYEQYF. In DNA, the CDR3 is TGCAGCGTTGAAGCTGAGGGGACAGGGCTCTACGAGCAGTACTTC.

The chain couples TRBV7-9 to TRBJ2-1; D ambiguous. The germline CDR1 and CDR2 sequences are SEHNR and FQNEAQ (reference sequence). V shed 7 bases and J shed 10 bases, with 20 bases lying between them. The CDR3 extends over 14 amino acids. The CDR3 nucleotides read TGTGCCAGCAAGTTAGATATGGTGGGTCGGGAGCAGTTCTTC. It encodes CASKLDMVGREQFF.

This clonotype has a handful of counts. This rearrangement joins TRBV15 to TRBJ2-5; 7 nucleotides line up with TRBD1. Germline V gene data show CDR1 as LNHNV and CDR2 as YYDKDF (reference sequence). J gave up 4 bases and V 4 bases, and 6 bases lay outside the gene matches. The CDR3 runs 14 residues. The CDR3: CATSTRQGGETQYF. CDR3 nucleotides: TGTGCCACCAGCACTCGACAGGGCGGAGAGACCCAGTACTTC.

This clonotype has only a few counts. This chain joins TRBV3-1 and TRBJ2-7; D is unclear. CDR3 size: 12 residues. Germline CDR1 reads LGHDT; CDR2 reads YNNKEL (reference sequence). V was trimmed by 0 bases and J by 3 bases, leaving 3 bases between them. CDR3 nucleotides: TGTGCCAGCAGCCAAGACGACTACGAGCAGTACTTC. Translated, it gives CASSQDDYEQYF.

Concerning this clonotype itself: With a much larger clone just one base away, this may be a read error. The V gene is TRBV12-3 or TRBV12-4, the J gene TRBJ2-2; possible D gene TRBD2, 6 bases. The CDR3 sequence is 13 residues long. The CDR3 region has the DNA TGTGCCAGCAGTTCGGGACCCACCGGGGGGCTGTTTTTT. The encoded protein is CASSSGPTGGLFF.

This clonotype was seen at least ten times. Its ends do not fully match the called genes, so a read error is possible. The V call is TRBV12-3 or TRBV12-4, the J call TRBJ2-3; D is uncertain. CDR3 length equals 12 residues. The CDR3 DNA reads TGTGCCAGCATAGGGCCCCCAGAGACGCAGTATTTT. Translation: CASIGPPETQYF.

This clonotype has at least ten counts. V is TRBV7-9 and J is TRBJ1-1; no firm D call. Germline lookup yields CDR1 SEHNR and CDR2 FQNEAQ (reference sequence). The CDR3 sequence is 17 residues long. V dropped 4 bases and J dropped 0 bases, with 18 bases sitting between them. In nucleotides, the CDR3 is TGTGCCAGCAGCTGGAGGGTCGGCGAACCCATGAACACTGAAGCTTTCTTT. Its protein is CASSWRVGEPMNTEAFF.

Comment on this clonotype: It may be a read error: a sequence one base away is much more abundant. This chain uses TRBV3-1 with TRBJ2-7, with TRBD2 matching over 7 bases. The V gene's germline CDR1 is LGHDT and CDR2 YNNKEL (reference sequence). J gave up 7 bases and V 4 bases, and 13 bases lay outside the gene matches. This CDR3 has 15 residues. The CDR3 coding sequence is TGTGCCAGCAGCCCCGTTTTTGGCGGGAGTGGGGAGCAGTACTTC. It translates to CASSPVFGGSGEQYF.

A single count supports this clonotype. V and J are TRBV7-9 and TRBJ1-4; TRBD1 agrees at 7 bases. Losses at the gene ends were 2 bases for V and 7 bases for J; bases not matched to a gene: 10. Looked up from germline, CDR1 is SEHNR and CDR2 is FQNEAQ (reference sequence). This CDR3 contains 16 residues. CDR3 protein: CASSLSTVGQREKLFF. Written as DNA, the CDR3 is TGTGCCAGCAGCTTATCCACGGTGGGACAGCGTGAAAAACTGTTTTTT. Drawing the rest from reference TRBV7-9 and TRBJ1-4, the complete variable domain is DTGVSQNPRHKITKRGQNVTFRCDPISEHNRLYWYRQTLGQGPEFLTYFQNEAQLEKSRLLSDRFSAERPKGSFSTLEIQRTEQGDSAMYLCASSLSTVGQREKLFFGSGTQLSVL.

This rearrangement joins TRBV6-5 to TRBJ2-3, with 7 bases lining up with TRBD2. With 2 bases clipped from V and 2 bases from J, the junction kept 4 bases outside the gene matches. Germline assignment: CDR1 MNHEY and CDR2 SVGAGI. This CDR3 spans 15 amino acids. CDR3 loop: CASSYPGLHTDTQYF. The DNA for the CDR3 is TGTGCCAGCAGTTACCCGGGACTACACACAGATACGCAGTATTTT.

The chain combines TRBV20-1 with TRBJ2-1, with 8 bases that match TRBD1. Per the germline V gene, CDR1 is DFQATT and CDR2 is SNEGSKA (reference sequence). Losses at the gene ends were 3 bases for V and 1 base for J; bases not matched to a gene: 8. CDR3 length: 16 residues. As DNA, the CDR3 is TGCAGTGCTAGGCCGGGGCAGGGGGCGTCCTACAATGAGCAGTTCTTC. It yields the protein CSARPGQGASYNEQFF.

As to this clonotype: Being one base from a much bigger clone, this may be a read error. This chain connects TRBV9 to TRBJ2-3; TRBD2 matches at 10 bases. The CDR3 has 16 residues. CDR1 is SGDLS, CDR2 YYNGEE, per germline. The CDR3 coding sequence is TGTGCCAGCAGCGTAGAATCTAGCGGGAGTTCAGATGCGCAGTATTTT. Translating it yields CASSVESSGSSDAQYF.

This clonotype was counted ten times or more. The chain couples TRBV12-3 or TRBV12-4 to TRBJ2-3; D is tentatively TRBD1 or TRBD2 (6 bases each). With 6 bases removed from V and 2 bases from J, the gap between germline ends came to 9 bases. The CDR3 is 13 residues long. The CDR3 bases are TGTGCCAGCAGCGGGGGCTTCACAGATACGCAGTATTTT. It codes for CASSGGFTDTQYF.

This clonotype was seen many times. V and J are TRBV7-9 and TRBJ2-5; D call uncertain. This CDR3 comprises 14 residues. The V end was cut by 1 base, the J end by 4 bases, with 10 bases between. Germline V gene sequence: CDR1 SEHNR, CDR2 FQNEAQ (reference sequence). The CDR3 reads CASSLDMARETQYF. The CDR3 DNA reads TGTGCCAGCAGCTTAGACATGGCTCGAGAGACCCAGTACTTC.

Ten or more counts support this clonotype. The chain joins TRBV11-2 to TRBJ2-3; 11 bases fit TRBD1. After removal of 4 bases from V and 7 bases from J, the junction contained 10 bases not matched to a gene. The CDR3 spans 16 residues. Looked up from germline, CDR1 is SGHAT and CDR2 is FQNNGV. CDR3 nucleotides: TGTGCCAGCAGCTCAATCGCCGGGACAGGGGGATATACGCAGTATTTT. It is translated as CASSSIAGTGGYTQYF.

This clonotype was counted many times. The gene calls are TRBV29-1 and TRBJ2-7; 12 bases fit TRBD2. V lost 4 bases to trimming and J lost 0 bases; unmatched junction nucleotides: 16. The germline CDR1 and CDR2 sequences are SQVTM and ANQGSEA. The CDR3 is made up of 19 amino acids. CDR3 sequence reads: CSVGLHGTSGSVSSYEQYF. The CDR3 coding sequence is TGCAGCGTTGGACTGCACGGGACTAGCGGGTCGGTTAGCTCCTACGAGCAGTACTTC.